The present T cell receptor (beta chain) was sequenced within a study of blood T cell repertoires in COVID-19. This table comes from immunoSEQ multiplex PCR, and its TCRdb copy is limited to in-frame clones, with some not included. The sample has some 250,000 clones; roughly 86% are singletons. Looked up from germline, CDR1 is MNHEY and CDR2 is SVGAGI. The ends lost 5 bases at V and 5 bases at J; junction bases unmatched: 5. This CDR3 comprises 14 residues. The chain couples TRBV6-5 to TRBJ2-5; 10 nucleotides align to TRBD1. The clonotype was recovered from a woman in her 30s with acute or convalescent COVID-19. Sequenced sample: peripheral blood. The CDR3 loop reads CASSRQGAGETQYF. CDR3 sequence (DNA): TGTGCCAGCAGTAGACAGGGGGCGGGCGAGACCCAGTACTTC.